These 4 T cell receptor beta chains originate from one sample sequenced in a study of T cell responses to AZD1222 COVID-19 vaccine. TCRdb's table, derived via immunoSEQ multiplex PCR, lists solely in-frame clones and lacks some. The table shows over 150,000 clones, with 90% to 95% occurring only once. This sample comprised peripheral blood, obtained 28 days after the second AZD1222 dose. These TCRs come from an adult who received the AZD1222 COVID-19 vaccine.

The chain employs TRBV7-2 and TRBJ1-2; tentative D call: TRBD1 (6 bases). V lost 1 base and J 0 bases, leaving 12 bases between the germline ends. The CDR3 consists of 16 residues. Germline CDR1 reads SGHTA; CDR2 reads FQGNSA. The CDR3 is CASSLVGGGANYGYTF. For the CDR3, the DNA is TGTGCCAGCAGCTTAGTAGGGGGAGGCGCTAACTATGGCTACACCTTC.

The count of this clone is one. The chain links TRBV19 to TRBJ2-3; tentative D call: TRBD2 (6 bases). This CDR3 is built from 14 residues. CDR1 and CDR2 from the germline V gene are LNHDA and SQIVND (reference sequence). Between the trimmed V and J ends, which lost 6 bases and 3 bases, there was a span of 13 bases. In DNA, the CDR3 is TGTGCCAGTAGCTCCCCCGCGGGAACAGATACGCAGTATTTT. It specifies CASSSPAGTDTQYF.

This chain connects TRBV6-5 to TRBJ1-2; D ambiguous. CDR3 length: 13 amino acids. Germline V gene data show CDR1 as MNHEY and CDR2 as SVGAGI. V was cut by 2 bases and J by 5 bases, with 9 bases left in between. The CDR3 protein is CASSYGWRYGYTF. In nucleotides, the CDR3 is TGTGCCAGCAGTTACGGATGGCGATATGGCTACACCTTC.

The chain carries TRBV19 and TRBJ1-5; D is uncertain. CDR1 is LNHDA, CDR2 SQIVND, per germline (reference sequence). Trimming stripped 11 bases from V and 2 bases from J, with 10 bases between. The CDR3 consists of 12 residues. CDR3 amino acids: CALPLGNQPQHF. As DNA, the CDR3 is TGTGCCCTCCCCCTGGGCAATCAGCCCCAGCATTTT.